These 30 T cell receptor beta chains came from one sample sequenced in a study of regulatory T cells in long-lasting Graves disease. The time point is: newly diagnosed GD, antithyroid drugs for less than 3 months. The authors made the TCR library using RNA they extracted from PBMCs. Library construction for TCR beta used iRepertoire HTBI primers and Arm-PCR of CDR3 regions. TCRdb processed the multiplex PCR reads anew with MiXCR; each CDR3 protein has one entry. The table shows a few hundred thousand distinct CDR3 sequences, with 16% occurring only once. The same sample was also studied in work on T cells in Graves' hyperthyroidism and ophthalmopathy.

The sample was peripheral blood mononuclear cells (PBMCs), taken at new diagnosis, from a patient treated with antithyroid drugs. The receptors come from a middle-aged man with Graves disease.

This clonotype was seen many times. This chain links TRBV18 with TRBJ2-7; TRBD1 matches at 9 bases. CDR3 length: 13 residues. Losses at the gene ends were 6 bases for V and 3 bases for J; bases not matched to a gene: 3. Germline V gene sequence: CDR1 KGHSH, CDR2 LQKENI. The CDR3 DNA reads TGTGCCAGCTCGGGGGACAGGGACTACGAGCAGTACTTC. Its protein is CASSGDRDYEQYF.

This clonotype was seen ten or more times. The V and J genes are TRBV7-9 and TRBJ1-1; 7 positions match TRBD1. J gave up 0 bases and V 4 bases, and 8 bases lay outside the gene matches. Germline CDR1 is SEHNR and CDR2 is FQNEAQ (reference sequence). The CDR3 runs to 16 residues. The CDR3 DNA reads TGTGCCAGCAGCTCGATTCCCGGGACAGTGAACACTGAAGCTTTCTTT. Amino acids: CASSSIPGTVNTEAFF.

The sample holds many counts of this clonotype. The rearrangement joins TRBV7-9 to TRBJ2-5; weak D call: TRBD2 (6 bases). CDR1 SEHNR and CDR2 FQNEAQ come from the germline V gene (reference sequence). Trimming left V 8 bases short and J 1 base short, with 11 bases between. The CDR3 has 13 amino acids. The CDR3 sequence is CASGDGGQETQYF. CDR3 DNA sequence: TGTGCCAGCGGGGACGGGGGCCAAGAGACCCAGTACTTC.

This clonotype was found many times. The chain carries TRBV18 and TRBJ2-3; the D is unclear. Germline values: CDR1 KGHSH, CDR2 LQKENI. Deletions cut 2 bases from V and 5 bases from J, with 8 bases between. CDR3 length: 13 residues. As DNA, the CDR3 is TGTGCCAGCTCACCAAACGCGGTAGATACGCAGTATTTT. It yields the protein CASSPNAVDTQYF.

This chain joins TRBV27 and TRBJ2-5, with D maybe TRBD1 (5 bases). CDR3 length: 16 residues. The V gene lost 5 bases and the J gene lost 3 bases, with 19 bases spanning the gap. The germline V gene encodes CDR1 MNHEY and CDR2 SMNVEV (reference sequence). The CDR3: CASSPRPWGREETQYF. The CDR3 DNA reads TGTGCCAGCAGTCCCCGCCCGTGGGGCAGGGAAGAGACCCAGTACTTC.

Notes on this clonotype: Possible read error: a much larger clone is one base away. The chain couples TRBV7-8 to TRBJ2-3, with D unclear. Germline-derived CDR1 and CDR2 are SGHVS and FQNEAQ. With 3 bases removed from V and 2 bases from J, the gap between germline ends came to 6 bases. The CDR3 extends over 13 amino acids. As DNA, the CDR3 is TGTGCCAGCAGCTTCCAGACCACAGATACGCAGTATTTT. As protein: CASSFQTTDTQYF.

This clonotype was detected a few times. V is TRBV20-1 and J is TRBJ2-1, with TRBD1 identical over 9 bases. The J call could be wrong; TRBJ2-5 is a better fit for the DNA end. The CDR3 is 15 amino acids. From germline, CDR1 is DFQATT and CDR2 SNEGSKA (reference sequence). Here the CDR3 reads CSAENPGTGHETQYF. The CDR3 coding sequence is TGCAGTGCTGAGAACCCCGGGACAGGGCATGAGACCCAGTACTTC.

As concerns this clonotype: A much larger clone is a single base away; this may be a read error. V and J are TRBV11-2 and TRBJ2-3, with 8 nucleotides matching TRBD1. Trimming removed 4 bases from V and 3 bases from J; junction bases left unmatched: 6. CDR1 is SGHAT and CDR2 is FQNNGV in the germline V gene. The CDR3 extends over 15 amino acids. The CDR3: CASSSRGTGTDTQYF. The CDR3 region has the DNA TGTGCCAGCAGCTCCCGAGGGACAGGAACAGATACGCAGTATTTT.

This clonotype was picked up one time. This chain joins TRBV24-1 and TRBJ2-2; no reliable D call. The CDR3 consists of 11 residues. Trimming pared 5 bases from V and 9 bases from J, leaving 6 bases between. Germline CDR1 KGHDR, CDR2 SFDVKD. For the CDR3, the DNA is TGTGCCACCAGTGTGACCAGGGAGCTGTTTTTT. Translation: CATSVTRELFF.

This clonotype was found many times. V gene TRBV3-1 combines with J gene TRBJ2-7, with 11 bases identical to TRBD1. J lost 8 bases, V lost 1 base, and 7 bases had no gene match. The CDR3 has 15 amino acids. Per germline, CDR1 LGHDT and CDR2 YNNKEL (reference sequence). This chain's CDR3 is CASSQVSGQGAQQYF. In DNA form, the CDR3 reads TGTGCCAGCAGCCAAGTCTCTGGACAGGGGGCACAGCAGTACTTC.

This clonotype was counted only a few times. This chain links TRBV2 with TRBJ2-7; 10 positions agree with TRBD2. CDR1 and CDR2 from the germline V gene are SNHLY and FYNNEI. V shed 8 bases, J shed 2 bases, and the junction held 6 bases outside the gene matches. CDR3 size: 14 residues. The CDR3: CASGRTSGAYEQYF. CDR3 coding DNA: TGTGCCAGCGGGCGGACTAGCGGCGCCTACGAGCAGTACTTC.

Here the CDR3 reads CASRMNNEQFF. The CDR3, as DNA: TGTGCCAGCAGGATGAACAATGAGCAGTTCTTC. The chain uses TRBV6-2 or TRBV6-3 and TRBJ2-1; D remains unclear. Trimming stripped 6 bases from V and 5 bases from J, with 5 bases between. CDR1 is MNHEY and CDR2 is SVGEGT in the germline V gene. The CDR3 runs 11 residues.

This clonotype was detected many times. J is TRBJ2-7 and V is TRBV10-3, with D possibly TRBD1 on 6 matching bases. V lost 4 bases and J 0 bases, leaving 10 bases between the germline ends. There are 14 residues in the CDR3. The germline gives CDR1 ENHRY, CDR2 SYGVKD. CDR3 in amino acids: CAISGQAHSYEQYF. The CDR3 DNA reads as TGTGCCATCAGTGGACAGGCTCACTCCTACGAGCAGTACTTC.

To note about this clonotype: Since a much larger clone is just one base distant, this may be a read error. The chain has TRBV24-1 and TRBJ2-1, with a tentative D call TRBD2 (5 bases). Germline V gene data show CDR1 as KGHDR and CDR2 as SFDVKD. The CDR3 is 14 amino acids. The CDR3 sequence: CATSKGPGNGEQLF. For the CDR3, the DNA is TGTGCCACCTCGAAAGGCCCGGGGAACGGTGAGCAGCTCTTC.

This clonotype was seen at least ten times. The rearrangement links TRBV18 to TRBJ2-5; 10 nucleotides agree with TRBD1. The length of the CDR3 is 14 residues. J was trimmed by 5 bases and V by 0 bases; bases with no gene match: 0. Germline CDR1 and CDR2: KGHSH and LQKENI. The CDR3 loop is CASSPPGQGETQYF. CDR3 DNA: TGTGCCAGCTCACCACCGGGACAGGGGGAGACCCAGTACTTC.

This clonotype was recorded at least ten times. The chain recombines TRBV2 with TRBJ2-7, with a tentative D call TRBD1 (5 bases). The CDR3 has 15 residues. Trimming pared 5 bases from V and 0 bases from J, leaving 14 bases between. Germline V gene sequence: CDR1 SNHLY, CDR2 FYNNEI. CDR3 protein: CASSKGVRSSYEQYF. CDR3 DNA: TGTGCCAGCAGTAAAGGGGTCAGGAGCTCCTACGAGCAGTACTTC.

This clonotype was counted only a few times. The J gene is TRBJ1-5, the V gene TRBV18; 8 bases map to TRBD1. V shed 4 bases and J 3 bases; nucleotides not matched to a gene: 8. From germline, CDR1 is KGHSH and CDR2 LQKENI. The CDR3 is 16 residues long. The CDR3: CASSLGRTGTNQPQHF. For the CDR3, the DNA is TGTGCCAGCTCACTCGGGCGGACAGGGACCAATCAGCCCCAGCATTTT.

This clonotype has ten or more counts. The chain recombines TRBV28 with TRBJ2-3; the match to TRBD2 covers 7 bases. Unmatched junction bases numbered 17, after V lost 6 bases and J lost 5 bases. This CDR3 spans 17 amino acids. Germline CDR1 reads MDHEN; CDR2 reads SYDVKM. CDR3 protein: CASRTGRRGSALDTQYF. The CDR3 nucleotides read TGTGCCAGCAGGACTGGTAGGCGGGGGTCGGCTCTAGATACGCAGTATTTT. Full variable domain (missing parts from reference TRBV28 and TRBJ2-3): DVKVTQSSRYLVKRTGEKVFLECVQDMDHENMFWYRQDPGLGLRLIYFSYDVKMKEKGDIPEGYSVSREKKERFSLILESASTNQTSMYLCASRTGRRGSALDTQYFGPGTRLTVL.

Ten or more counts support this clonotype. The rearrangement links TRBV20-1 to TRBJ2-7; 7 bases match TRBD1. There are 15 residues in the CDR3. Germline CDR1 is DFQATT and CDR2 is SNEGSKA (reference sequence). Losses at the gene ends were 5 bases for V and 1 base for J; bases not matched to a gene: 11. This CDR3 is CSAYNLQGFSYEQYF. Written as DNA, the CDR3 is TGCAGTGCTTATAACCTACAGGGGTTTTCCTACGAGCAGTACTTC.

This clonotype was seen a handful of times. V usage is TRBV20-1 and J usage is TRBJ2-5; TRBD2 agrees at 8 bases. The CDR3 consists of 12 residues. Germline loops: CDR1 DFQATT, CDR2 SNEGSKA (reference sequence). With 6 bases clipped from V and 5 bases from J, the junction kept 5 bases outside the gene matches. Here the CDR3 DNA reads TGCAGTGCCCCGGGGGGGTCCGAGACCCAGTACTTC. This sequence encodes CSAPGGSETQYF.

This clonotype showed up many times. The V call is TRBV9, the J call TRBJ2-1; D is perhaps TRBD2 (6 bases). The V gene's germline CDR1 is SGDLS and CDR2 YYNGEE. CDR3 length: 14 amino acids. V was clipped by 3 bases and J by 2 bases, with 9 bases between them. The CDR3 loop reads CASSEGGTYNEQFF. In nucleotides, the CDR3 is TGTGCCAGCAGCGAGGGAGGAACCTACAATGAGCAGTTCTTC.

This clonotype was observed many times. The chain carries TRBV18 and TRBJ1-2; 12 bases agree with TRBD1. The CDR3 length is 15 residues. The ends lost 2 bases at V and 7 bases at J; junction bases unmatched: 5. The germline CDR1 and CDR2 sequences are KGHSH and LQKENI. The CDR3 region has the DNA TGTGCCAGCTCACCAACCGGGACAGGGGGCCTTGGCTACACCTTC. Amino acids: CASSPTGTGGLGYTF.

The chain has TRBV4-2 and TRBJ2-7; D not certain. Germline CDR1 reads LGHNA; CDR2 reads YNFKEQ. This CDR3 has 13 amino acids. V lost 0 bases and J lost 9, with 12 bases in between. In DNA, the CDR3 is TGTGCCAGCAGCCAAGATCATGGGTCGGGGCAGTACTTC. Translating gives CASSQDHGSGQYF.

In this sample, this clonotype turned up many times. The chain links TRBV2 to TRBJ1-5, with TRBD1 as a possible D gene (5 bases). The CDR3 is 13 residues long. Germline assignment: CDR1 SNHLY and CDR2 FYNNEI. V lost 4 bases and J 6 bases, leaving 10 bases between the germline ends. CDR3 in DNA: TGTGCCAGCAGTGGGGGCCCAAGTCAGCCCCAGCATTTT. Protein sequence: CASSGGPSQPQHF.

This clonotype was seen ten or more times. CDR3 protein: CASSRQVLWYF. CDR3 nucleotides: TGTGCCAGCAGCCGCCAAGTATTATGGTACTTC. V gene TRBV3-2 combines with J gene TRBJ2-5. TRBV3-2 is annotated as a pseudogene. CDR3 size: 11 residues.

The chain recombines TRBV7-2 with TRBJ2-7; 11 positions match TRBD2. The CDR3 spans 16 residues. The ends lost 5 bases at V and 4 bases at J; junction bases unmatched: 10. Germline assignment: CDR1 SGHTA and CDR2 FQGNSA. CDR3 nucleotide sequence: TGTGCCAGCAGCGCTACGTCGACTAGCGGGATTTACGAGCAGTACTTC. Protein: CASSATSTSGIYEQYF.

This chain uses TRBV5-1 with TRBJ1-1; D is possibly TRBD1 (5 bases). This CDR3 has 14 amino acids. Germline loops: CDR1 SGHRS, CDR2 YFSETQ. Trimming took off 1 base at V and 1 base at J, with 8 bases between the two ends. The chain's CDR3 is CASSLPGWNTEAFF. The CDR3 DNA follows: TGCGCCAGCAGCTTGCCAGGGTGGAACACTGAAGCTTTCTTT.

The V call is TRBV3-1, the J call TRBJ1-1, with D hard to call. V gave up 1 base and J gave up 9 bases, with 15 bases separating them. The CDR3 is made up of 14 amino acids. CDR1 is LGHDT and CDR2 is YNNKEL in the germline V gene (reference sequence). CDR3 in DNA: TGTGCCAGCAGCCAAGTCTCGGGAGGGTGGAAAGCTTTCTTT. It yields the protein CASSQVSGGWKAFF.

This clonotype was detected many times. The chain carries TRBV2 and TRBJ2-5, with 11 bases aligning to TRBD2. V was clipped by 5 bases and J by 1 base; unmatched bases: 3. CDR3 size: 15 residues. Looked up from germline, CDR1 is SNHLY and CDR2 is FYNNEI. The CDR3 DNA is TGTGCCAGCAGTAGTACTAGCGGGGGCCAAGAGACCCAGTACTTC. This gives the protein CASSSTSGGQETQYF.

V and J are TRBV28 and TRBJ2-1; TRBD2 matches 10 bases. From germline, CDR1 is MDHEN and CDR2 SYDVKM. J gave up 1 base and V 10 bases, and 7 bases lay outside the gene matches. This CDR3 has 15 residues. The CDR3 nucleotides are TGTGCCACCTCTAGCGGGGGCCTTTCCTACAATGAGCAGTTCTTC. It translates to CATSSGGLSYNEQFF.